This T cell receptor (beta chain) was profiled in a study of shared clonotypes between healthy human individuals. Germline CDR1 and CDR2: SGHRS and YFSETQ. This CDR3 region has 12 residues. Trimming cost V 2 bases and J 8 bases, with 10 bases left between them. From CD4+ cells came CD45RA+ naive and CD45RA-negative memory subsets. This clone was counted a few times. No antigen is known for it. General study points: Blood was the only sampled material, and tissue repertoires likely differ. Donors were few, which limited the genetic and exposure-history diversity represented. Sorted-subset sequencing, rarefaction showed, was incomplete despite large depth.

Profiling relied on immunoSEQ multiplex PCR, and the TCRdb table lists in-frame clones only, not all of them. The table lists about 2.5 million clones, just under 95% of them singletons. Sequencing input: naive CD4+ T cells from PBMCs. The subset was: CD45RA+ positively selected. The sequence derives from a man between 18 and 29 years old in good health. Some clones in this sample may be carry-over from other donors' samples. This rearrangement joins TRBV5-1 to TRBJ1-2; D unclear. The CDR3 nucleotides are TGCGCCAGCAGCTTTGGAGGGAGAGGCTACACCTTC. Translation gives CASSFGGRGYTF.